This is a list of T cell receptor beta chains from one sample in a study of blood T cell repertoires in COVID-19. Sequencing used immunoSEQ multiplex PCR; TCRdb keeps in-frame clones, though not all of them. The sample consists of 110,000 to 150,000 clones, around four fifths of them appearing once. Sequencing was done on a sample of PBMCs or T cells enriched from blood (not recorded which). The receptors were gathered from a woman between 40 and 55 years old who had recovered from COVID-19. Each CDR3 is given with its conserved first and last residue. A D gene is named only where the DNA matches it firmly. Where a row states a size, it is once, few, many or the class of an expanded clone; other rows omit it.

abundance: few
v_gene: TRBV6-1
d_gene: TRBD1
j_gene: TRBJ1-3
CDR3nt: TGTGCCAGCAGTGAAGCGTACAGGGGGAACACCATATATTTT
CDR3aa: CASSEAYRGNTIYF

abundance: -
v_gene: TRBV18
d_gene: TRBD1
j_gene: TRBJ2-2
CDR3nt: TGTGCCAGCTCACCACGTTTGGACAGGGGGCGAAATACCGGGGAGCTGTTTTTT
CDR3aa: CASSPRLDRGRNTGELFF

abundance: -
v_gene: TRBV25-1
d_gene: TRBD1
j_gene: TRBJ1-5
CDR3nt: TGTGCCAGCAGTGCAACAGGGGGAAGCCAGCCCCAGCATTTT
CDR3aa: CASSATGGSQPQHF

abundance: -
v_gene: TRBV11-2
d_gene: TRBD1
j_gene: TRBJ2-1
CDR3nt: TGTGCCAGCAGCCCGACAGGGTTAGGTGAGCAGTTCTTC
CDR3aa: CASSPTGLGEQFF

abundance: -
v_gene: TRBV30
d_gene: TRBD2
j_gene: TRBJ2-5
CDR3nt: TGTGCCAGTCACCGGGGGGAAGAGACCCAGTACTTC
CDR3aa: CASHRGEETQYF

abundance: -
v_gene: TRBV18
d_gene: TRBD1
j_gene: TRBJ1-1
CDR3nt: TGTGCCAGCTCAAGTTCGGAAACAGGGGTGAACACTGAAGCTTTCTTT
CDR3aa: CASSSSETGVNTEAFF

abundance: -
v_gene: TRBV5-1
d_gene: -
j_gene: TRBJ2-7
CDR3nt: TGCGCCAGCAGCTTGTTTGCCAGTTCCTACGAGCAGTACTTC
CDR3aa: CASSLFASSYEQYF

abundance: -
v_gene: TRBV15
d_gene: -
j_gene: TRBJ2-7
CDR3nt: TGTGCCACCAGCAGAGCACTATCGGGTACCTACGAGCAGTACTTC
CDR3aa: CATSRALSGTYEQYF

abundance: few
v_gene: TRBV3-1/TRBV3-2
d_gene: -
j_gene: TRBJ1-2
CDR3nt: TGTGCCAGCAGCCAGGTAGGCAGGGACTACACCTTC
CDR3aa: CASSQVGRDYTF

abundance: once
v_gene: TRBV6-2/TRBV6-3
d_gene: TRBD2
j_gene: TRBJ2-2
CDR3nt: TGTGCCAGCAGTTACGGAGCGGGGAGGGGCACCGGGGAGCTGTTTTTT
CDR3aa: CASSYGAGRGTGELFF

abundance: -
v_gene: TRBV5-5
d_gene: -
j_gene: TRBJ1-2
CDR3nt: TGTGCCAGCTCCTCGACAGGTGGTAACTATGGCTACACCTTC
CDR3aa: CASSSTGGNYGYTF

abundance: -
v_gene: TRBV21-1
d_gene: -
j_gene: TRBJ2-3
CDR3nt: TGTGCCAGCAGCGGACCGTCGCGGGGGGTCCATAGTACGCAGTATTTT
CDR3aa: CASSGPSRGVHSTQYF

abundance: -
v_gene: TRBV9
d_gene: TRBD2
j_gene: TRBJ2-3
CDR3nt: TGTGCCAGCGGTTCGACTAGCGGGAAAGCAGATACGCAGTATTTT
CDR3aa: CASGSTSGKADTQYF

abundance: -
v_gene: TRBV11-2
d_gene: -
j_gene: TRBJ2-3
CDR3nt: TGTGCCAGCAGCTTAAGGGGGGGAAGGGCTAGCGGAGGCACAGATACGCAGTATTTT
CDR3aa: CASSLRGGRASGGTDTQYF

abundance: few
v_gene: TRBV9
d_gene: -
j_gene: TRBJ2-7
CDR3nt: TGTGCCAGGCCCTCTAACGAGCAGTACTTC
CDR3aa: CARPSNEQYF

abundance: -
v_gene: TRBV20-1
d_gene: -
j_gene: TRBJ2-5
CDR3nt: TGCAGTGCGCAGGGCCAAGAGACCCAGTACTTC
CDR3aa: CSAQGQETQYF

abundance: -
v_gene: TRBV4-1
d_gene: -
j_gene: TRBJ2-7
CDR3nt: TGCGCCAGCAGCCAAGATATCGAGACCTACGAGCAGTACTTC
CDR3aa: CASSQDIETYEQYF

abundance: -
v_gene: TRBV27
d_gene: TRBD1
j_gene: TRBJ2-1
CDR3nt: TGTGCCAGCAGTTTATCACAGGGGGTCAGGTACAATGAGCAGTTCTTC
CDR3aa: CASSLSQGVRYNEQFF

abundance: -
v_gene: TRBV12-5
d_gene: -
j_gene: TRBJ1-1
CDR3nt: TGTGCTAGTGGTTTTGGGGGCGACACTGAAGCTTTCTTT
CDR3aa: CASGFGGDTEAFF

abundance: -
v_gene: TRBV5-8
d_gene: TRBD1
j_gene: TRBJ2-7
CDR3nt: TGTGCCAGCAGCTCCTCTTCCGGGACAGTCTCCTACGAGCAGTACTTC
CDR3aa: CASSSSSGTVSYEQYF

abundance: -
v_gene: TRBV20-1
d_gene: TRBD2
j_gene: TRBJ2-3
CDR3nt: TGCAGTGCTAGTGGGGAGCGGGGGGTTTCAGATACGCAGTATTTT
CDR3aa: CSASGERGVSDTQYF

abundance: -
v_gene: TRBV19
d_gene: -
j_gene: TRBJ1-3
CDR3nt: TGTGCCAGTAGTACCCCTTCGACAGGCCTTTCTGGAAACACCATATATTTT
CDR3aa: CASSTPSTGLSGNTIYF

abundance: -
v_gene: TRBV29-1
d_gene: -
j_gene: TRBJ2-3
CDR3nt: TGCAGCGTTGATAAGGGGCCTAGATTTGATACGCAGTATTTT
CDR3aa: CSVDKGPRFDTQYF

abundance: once
v_gene: TRBV9
d_gene: TRBD1
j_gene: TRBJ2-7
CDR3nt: TGTGCCAGCAGCGTAGATGGCAGGGGGTACGAGCAGTACTTC
CDR3aa: CASSVDGRGYEQYF

abundance: -
v_gene: TRBV6-5
d_gene: -
j_gene: TRBJ2-2
CDR3nt: TGTGCCAGCAGTCCCGGCGGGACCAACACCGGGGAGCTGTTTTTT
CDR3aa: CASSPGGTNTGELFF

abundance: -
v_gene: TRBV10-1
d_gene: -
j_gene: TRBJ2-7
CDR3nt: TGCGCCAGCAGTGAGGCTCAGACCTACGAGCAGTACTTC
CDR3aa: CASSEAQTYEQYF

abundance: once
v_gene: TRBV29-1
d_gene: TRBD1
j_gene: TRBJ2-6
CDR3nt: TGCAGCGGCGGACAGGGGCCTTCTGGGGCCAACGTCCTGACTTTC
CDR3aa: CSGGQGPSGANVLTF

abundance: -
v_gene: TRBV5-8
d_gene: -
j_gene: TRBJ1-3
CDR3nt: TGTGCCAGCAGCTTCATAGAGGCTGGAAACACCATATATTTT
CDR3aa: CASSFIEAGNTIYF

abundance: -
v_gene: TRBV7-7
d_gene: TRBD2
j_gene: TRBJ2-2
CDR3nt: TGTGCCAGCAGCCTGGGACTAGCGGGAGCCGGGGGCACCGGGGAGCTGTTTTTT
CDR3aa: CASSLGLAGAGGTGELFF

abundance: -
v_gene: TRBV19
d_gene: TRBD1
j_gene: TRBJ1-2
CDR3nt: TGTGCCAGTAGATTGGGGACAGGGGGTAACTATGGCTACACCTTC
CDR3aa: CASRLGTGGNYGYTF

abundance: once
v_gene: TRBV30
d_gene: TRBD2
j_gene: TRBJ2-3
CDR3nt: TGTGCCTGGAGTTCCCCCGGGACTAGCGGGAGGATTAGCACAGATACGCAGTATTTT
CDR3aa: CAWSSPGTSGRISTDTQYF

abundance: -
v_gene: TRBV27
d_gene: TRBD1
j_gene: TRBJ2-3
CDR3nt: TGTGCCAGCAGACAGGCCGGGACAGGGACCACAGATACGCAGTATTTT
CDR3aa: CASRQAGTGTTDTQYF

abundance: once
v_gene: TRBV7-6
d_gene: TRBD1
j_gene: TRBJ1-2
CDR3nt: TGTGCCAGCAGCTTAGGCGGACAGGGAGTCGATGGCTACACCTTC
CDR3aa: CASSLGGQGVDGYTF

abundance: -
v_gene: TRBV29-1
d_gene: -
j_gene: TRBJ1-2
CDR3nt: TGCAGCGTTGCGGACTCTTTTGGGGCTAACTATGGCTACACCTTC
CDR3aa: CSVADSFGANYGYTF

abundance: -
v_gene: TRBV11-3
d_gene: TRBD2
j_gene: TRBJ2-3
CDR3nt: TGTGCCAGCAGCTTACGGTTAGCGGGAGTTAGCACAGATACGCAGTATTTT
CDR3aa: CASSLRLAGVSTDTQYF

abundance: -
v_gene: TRBV4-2
d_gene: TRBD1
j_gene: TRBJ1-4
CDR3nt: TGTGCCAGCAGCCAGGGTCGGGACAGGTATGAAAAACTGTTTTTT
CDR3aa: CASSQGRDRYEKLFF

abundance: once
v_gene: TRBV19
d_gene: -
j_gene: TRBJ1-1
CDR3nt: TGTGCCGCACAGTCCGGAGGGAACACTGAAGCTTTCTTT
CDR3aa: CAAQSGGNTEAFF

abundance: -
v_gene: TRBV6-1
d_gene: TRBD1
j_gene: TRBJ2-2
CDR3nt: TGTGCCAGCAGTGTACGCAGGGGGCGCATGATTATCACCGGGGAGCTGTTTTTT
CDR3aa: CASSVRRGRMIITGELFF

abundance: -
v_gene: TRBV5-1
d_gene: TRBD2
j_gene: TRBJ2-4
CDR3nt: TGCGCCAGCAGCTTTTACGGGCGGGAGGGGGACATTCAGTACTTC
CDR3aa: CASSFYGREGDIQYF

abundance: -
v_gene: TRBV6-5
d_gene: -
j_gene: TRBJ2-7
CDR3nt: TGTGCCAGCAGGAGCTCGGGGGCCTACGAGCAGTACTTC
CDR3aa: CASRSSGAYEQYF

abundance: -
v_gene: TRBV14
d_gene: -
j_gene: TRBJ1-1
CDR3nt: TGTGCCAGCAGTTCCCGACCGGGGGGCACTGAAGCTTTCTTT
CDR3aa: CASSSRPGGTEAFF

abundance: -
v_gene: TRBV27
d_gene: -
j_gene: TRBJ2-7
CDR3nt: TGTGCCAGCAGTTTGTCGGGACACCAATCCTACGAGCAGTACTTC
CDR3aa: CASSLSGHQSYEQYF

abundance: -
v_gene: TRBV14
d_gene: TRBD2
j_gene: TRBJ2-1
CDR3nt: TGTGCCAGCAGCCTCCTGGGACTAGCGGCCTACAATGAGCAGTTCTTC
CDR3aa: CASSLLGLAAYNEQFF

abundance: -
v_gene: TRBV3-1/TRBV3-2
d_gene: TRBD1
j_gene: TRBJ1-1
CDR3nt: TGTGCCAGCAGCCTCGGGACAGCTGAAGCTTTCTTT
CDR3aa: CASSLGTAEAFF

abundance: medium-sized
v_gene: TRBV2
d_gene: TRBD2
j_gene: TRBJ2-1
CDR3nt: TGTGCCAGCAGGCTACTAGCGGGAGGGTGGAATGAGCAGTTCTTC
CDR3aa: CASRLLAGGWNEQFF

abundance: -
v_gene: TRBV5-4
d_gene: TRBD2
j_gene: TRBJ2-7
CDR3nt: TGTGCCAGCAGCTTAAAGCGGGAGCACTTCTACGAGCAGTACTTC
CDR3aa: CASSLKREHFYEQYF

abundance: -
v_gene: TRBV7-9
d_gene: TRBD2
j_gene: TRBJ2-7
CDR3nt: TGTGCCAGCAGCGGCCCGGGACTAGCGCCCTACGAGCAGTACTTC
CDR3aa: CASSGPGLAPYEQYF

abundance: -
v_gene: TRBV30
d_gene: TRBD1
j_gene: TRBJ1-1
CDR3nt: TGTGCCTGGAGCCGGACAGGGGCAGGGAGCACTGAAGCTTTCTTT
CDR3aa: CAWSRTGAGSTEAFF

abundance: -
v_gene: TRBV7-9
d_gene: -
j_gene: TRBJ1-1
CDR3nt: TGTGCCAGCAGCTTTTCCCAGTTCACTGAAGCTTTCTTT
CDR3aa: CASSFSQFTEAFF

abundance: -
v_gene: TRBV4-2
d_gene: TRBD2
j_gene: TRBJ2-1
CDR3nt: TGTGCCAGCAGCCAAGCCGGGACTAGCGGCAACAATGAGCAGTTCTTC
CDR3aa: CASSQAGTSGNNEQFF

abundance: once
v_gene: TRBV5-4
d_gene: -
j_gene: TRBJ2-6
CDR3nt: TGTGCCAGCAGCCCCCCAGGAAACTCTGGGGCCAACGTCCTGACTTTC
CDR3aa: CASSPPGNSGANVLTF

abundance: -
v_gene: TRBV19
d_gene: TRBD1
j_gene: TRBJ2-7
CDR3nt: TGTGCCAGTAGTATCTCAATTCCGACAGGGAAGGTGGTCTACGAGCAGTACTTC
CDR3aa: CASSISIPTGKVVYEQYF

abundance: -
v_gene: TRBV5-1
d_gene: -
j_gene: TRBJ2-3
CDR3nt: TGCGCCAGCAGCTTACCCTCAGGGGGAGGAACAGATACGCAGTATTTT
CDR3aa: CASSLPSGGGTDTQYF

abundance: -
v_gene: TRBV20-1
d_gene: TRBD1
j_gene: TRBJ1-4
CDR3nt: TGCAGTGCTAGTTACAGGGGAACAACTAATGAAAAACTGTTTTTT
CDR3aa: CSASYRGTTNEKLFF

abundance: once
v_gene: TRBV29-1
d_gene: TRBD1
j_gene: TRBJ2-3
CDR3nt: TGCAGCGCTGTCGGGACAGAAAGAACCACAGATACGCAGTATTTT
CDR3aa: CSAVGTERTTDTQYF

abundance: -
v_gene: TRBV6-5
d_gene: TRBD2
j_gene: TRBJ2-3
CDR3nt: TGTGCCAGCACCATAGGCGGGGGGCTTACAGATACGCAGTATTTT
CDR3aa: CASTIGGGLTDTQYF

abundance: -
v_gene: TRBV9
d_gene: -
j_gene: TRBJ1-1
CDR3nt: TGTGCCAGCAGCGTAGGGATTGGAGGGACCCTCAAGAACACTGAAGCTTTCTTT
CDR3aa: CASSVGIGGTLKNTEAFF

abundance: -
v_gene: TRBV2
d_gene: -
j_gene: TRBJ2-3
CDR3nt: TGTGCCAGCACCATAGACAGCGCCACAGATACGCAGTATTTT
CDR3aa: CASTIDSATDTQYF

abundance: -
v_gene: TRBV7-8
d_gene: -
j_gene: TRBJ2-7
CDR3nt: TGTGCCAGCAGCAGAGGACTGACGAATCCTATAGAGCAGTACTTC
CDR3aa: CASSRGLTNPIEQYF